Presented here are 15 T cell receptor beta chains from one specimen sequenced in a study of blood T cell repertoires in COVID-19. Assay used: immunoSEQ multiplex PCR; TCRdb lists only in-frame clones, some missing. The sample contains roughly 100,000 clones, approximately 86% of which appear only once. Material for sequencing was peripheral blood. These receptors were collected from a woman between 50 and 59 years old with COVID-19, enrolled during active disease.

The chain couples TRBV15 to TRBJ2-5, with TRBD2 as a possible D gene (5 bases). V was shortened by 0 bases and J by 2 bases, with 13 bases between the two germline ends. CDR3 length: 16 residues. Germline V gives CDR1 LNHNV, CDR2 YYDKDF (reference sequence). The CDR3 DNA sequence: TGTGCCACCAGCAGAGATTCCGGGGTCGGTCAAGAGACCCAGTACTTC. Residues: CATSRDSGVGQETQYF.

The CDR3 DNA reads as TGTGCCAGCAGTTCTAAGGGAGGATCACCCCTCCACTTT. Translated: CASSSKGGSPLHF. The chain joins TRBV27 to TRBJ1-6, with D unresolved. Germline loops: CDR1 MNHEY, CDR2 SMNVEV (reference sequence). V was pared by 4 bases and J by 10 bases, with 11 bases between. This CDR3 region has 13 residues.

J is TRBJ1-2 and V is TRBV27, with no clear D. Trimming took 8 bases from V and 4 from J, leaving 20 bases between them. In germline, CDR1 is MNHEY, CDR2 SMNVEV (reference sequence). The CDR3 is made up of 15 amino acids. The CDR3, as DNA: TGTGCCAGCCGACCAGCGAGGCAGGACTCCTATGGCTACACCTTC. As protein: CASRPARQDSYGYTF.

In its sample, this clone was seen a few times. The chain combines TRBV6-5 with TRBJ2-7; 9 nucleotides match TRBD2. There are 15 residues in the CDR3. Germline loops: CDR1 MNHEY, CDR2 SVGAGI. V lost 5 bases to trimming and J lost 5 bases; unmatched junction nucleotides: 10. The CDR3 region is CASSPTGTSYHEQYF. The CDR3 DNA is TGTGCCAGCAGTCCGACCGGGACTAGCTATCACGAGCAGTACTTC.

This chain uses TRBV19 with TRBJ2-7, with 8 bases that match TRBD2. The V segment lost 6 bases and the J segment 7 bases; nucleotides outside the gene matches: 11. CDR1 and CDR2 from the germline V gene are LNHDA and SQIVND (reference sequence). CDR3 length equals 14 residues. The CDR3 DNA reads as TGTGCCAGTAGGAGCGGGGGCCCCGTTTGGGAGCAGTACTTC. Encoded protein: CASRSGGPVWEQYF. The full variable domain, in which reference TRBV19 and TRBJ2-7 provide the parts outside the CDR3, is DGGITQSPKYLFRKEGQNVTLSCEQNLNHDAMYWYRQDPGQGLRLIYYSQIVNDFQKGDIAEGYSVSREKKESFPLTVTSAQKNPTAFYLCASRSGGPVWEQYFGPGTRLTVT.

V is TRBV3-1 (or the pseudogene TRBV3-2) and J is TRBJ1-2; D might be TRBD1 (6 bases). The V and J ends lost 0 bases and 3 bases respectively, with 17 bases between them. The CDR3 contains 17 residues. Germline V lookup: CDR1 LGHDT, CDR2 YNNKEL (reference sequence). CDR3 nucleotide sequence: TGTGCCAGCAGCCAAGAAGTGGGTTGGGGGCCGGACTATGGCTACACCTTC. It specifies CASSQEVGWGPDYGYTF.

The chain employs TRBV6-1 and TRBJ2-7; 10 nucleotides agree with TRBD1. The CDR3 contains 16 residues. Germline assignment: CDR1 MNHNS and CDR2 SASEGT. V gave up 2 bases and J gave up 5 bases; unmatched junction bases: 9. CDR3 loop: CASSEYSGQGWDEQYF. The CDR3, as DNA: TGTGCCAGCAGTGAATATTCGGGACAGGGGTGGGACGAGCAGTACTTC.

This chain joins TRBV2 and TRBJ1-2, with unresolved D. Per germline, CDR1 SNHLY and CDR2 FYNNEI. V shed 4 bases and J shed 8 bases, with 11 bases lying between them. This CDR3 spans 12 amino acids. CDR3 bases: TGTGCCAGCAGTGTCCTCTCTAGGGGCTACACCTTC. Translating it yields CASSVLSRGYTF. The full variable domain, with the rest looked up from reference TRBV2 and TRBJ1-2, is EPEVTQTPSHQVTQMGQEVILRCVPISNHLYFYWYRQILGQKVEFLVSFYNNEISEKSEIFDDQFSVERPDGSNFTLKIRSTKLEDSAMYFCASSVLSRGYTFGSGTRLTVV.

In this sample, this clone turned up once. This chain connects TRBV18 to TRBJ2-7; 9 nucleotides agree with TRBD2. The V and J ends lost 2 bases and 1 base, in that order; junction bases with no gene match: 6. Germline CDR1 reads KGHSH; CDR2 reads LQKENI. There are 16 residues in the CDR3. CDR3 sequence: CASSPLGLASSYEQYF. The DNA of the CDR3 is TGTGCCAGCTCACCATTGGGACTAGCCTCTTCCTACGAGCAGTACTTC. The full variable domain, with the rest looked up from reference TRBV18 and TRBJ2-7, is NAGVMQNPRHLVRRRGQEARLRCSPMKGHSHVYWYRQLPEEGLKFMVYLQKENIIDESGMPKERFSAEFPKEGPSILRIQQVVRGDSAAYFCASSPLGLASSYEQYFGPGTRLTVT.

The sample holds a few counts of this clone. This chain joins TRBV10-3 and TRBJ2-2, with 7 bases fitting TRBD1. Germline V gene lookup returns CDR1 ENHRY and CDR2 SYGVKD. The CDR3 contains 15 residues. V dropped 6 bases and J dropped 1; count of bases not matched to a gene: 5. The CDR3 DNA follows: TGTGCCATCAGGGCCGGGACAGAGAACACCGGGGAGCTGTTTTTT. Protein product: CAIRAGTENTGELFF.

This chain uses TRBV5-1 with TRBJ1-2; TRBD1 might be the D (6 bases). V was clipped by 5 bases and J by 5 bases, with 13 bases between them. The CDR3 spans 13 residues. CDR1 and CDR2 from the germline V gene are SGHRS and YFSETQ. CDR3 sequence reads: CASSYGQRYGYTF. CDR3 DNA: TGCGCCAGCAGTTACGGACAGCGGTATGGCTACACCTTC.

V is TRBV5-4 and J is TRBJ2-3; the D gene is possibly TRBD1 (5 bases). Germline V gene sequence: CDR1 SGHNT, CDR2 YYREEE (reference sequence). V was shortened by 2 bases and J by 1 base, with 11 bases between the two germline ends. This CDR3 comprises 15 residues. CDR3 loop: CASSFNLGGTDTQYF. CDR3 in DNA: TGTGCCAGCAGCTTCAACCTAGGGGGCACAGATACGCAGTATTTT. The variable domain in full, completed from reference TRBV5-4 and TRBJ2-3, reads ETGVTQSPTHLIKTRGQQVTLRCSSQSGHNTVSWYQQALGQGPQFIFQYYREEENGRGNFPPRFSGLQFPNYSSELNVNALELDDSALYLCASSFNLGGTDTQYFGPGTRLTVL.

The chain has TRBV12-3 or TRBV12-4 and TRBJ2-1, with D possibly being TRBD2 (6 bases). This CDR3 is 11 amino acids long. V dropped 0 bases and J dropped 14 bases, with 8 bases sitting between them. CDR3 loop: CASSLAGEEFF. For the CDR3, the DNA is TGTGCCAGCAGTTTAGCGGGGGAGGAGTTCTTC.

This clone was seen only a few times. The V call is TRBV7-9, the J call TRBJ2-1, with a possible D match to TRBD2 (6 bases). Trimming removed 2 bases at V and 0 bases at J, with 17 bases between. The germline CDR1 and CDR2 sequences are SEHNR and FQNEAQ (reference sequence). This CDR3 has 18 amino acids. CDR3 in amino acids: CASSLTTGGTSSYNEQFF. In DNA, the CDR3 is TGTGCCAGCAGCTTAACTACCGGGGGAACCAGCTCCTACAATGAGCAGTTCTTC.

This sequence joins TRBV7-8 and TRBJ1-3; no clear D gene. V lost 5 bases, J lost 2 bases, and 19 bases lay in between. The CDR3 is 17 residues long. Germline loops: CDR1 SGHVS, CDR2 FQNEAQ. CDR3 coding DNA: TGTGCCAGCAGCCTGCTGGAGCTTACAATTACTGGAAACACCATATATTTT. Translation: CASSLLELTITGNTIYF.